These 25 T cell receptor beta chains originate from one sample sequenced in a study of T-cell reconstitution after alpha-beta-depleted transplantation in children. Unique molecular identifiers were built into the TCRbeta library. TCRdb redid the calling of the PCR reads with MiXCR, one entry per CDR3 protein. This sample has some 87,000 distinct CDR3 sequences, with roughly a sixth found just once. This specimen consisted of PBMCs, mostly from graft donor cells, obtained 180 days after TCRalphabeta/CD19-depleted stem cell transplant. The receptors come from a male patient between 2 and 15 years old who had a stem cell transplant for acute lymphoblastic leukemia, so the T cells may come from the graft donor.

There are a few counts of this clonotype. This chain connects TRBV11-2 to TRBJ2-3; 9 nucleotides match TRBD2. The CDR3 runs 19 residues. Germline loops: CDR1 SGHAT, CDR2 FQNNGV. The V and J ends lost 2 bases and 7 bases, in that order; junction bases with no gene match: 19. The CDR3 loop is CASSLIRMAGGPMRNTQYF. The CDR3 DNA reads TGTGCCAGCAGCTTAATTAGAATGGCGGGGGGGCCAATGAGGAATACGCAGTATTTT.

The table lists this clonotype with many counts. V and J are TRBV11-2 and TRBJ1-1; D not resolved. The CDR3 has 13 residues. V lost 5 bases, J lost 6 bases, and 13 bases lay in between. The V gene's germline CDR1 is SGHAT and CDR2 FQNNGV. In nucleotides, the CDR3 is TGTGCCAGCAGCGTCCCAGCGGGAGCTGAAGCTTTCTTT. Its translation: CASSVPAGAEAFF.

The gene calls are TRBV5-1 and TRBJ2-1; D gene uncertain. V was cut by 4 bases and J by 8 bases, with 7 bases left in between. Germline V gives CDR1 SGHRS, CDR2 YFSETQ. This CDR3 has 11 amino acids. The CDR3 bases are TGCGCCAGCAGCGTGATGGATGAGCAGTTCTTC. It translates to CASSVMDEQFF.

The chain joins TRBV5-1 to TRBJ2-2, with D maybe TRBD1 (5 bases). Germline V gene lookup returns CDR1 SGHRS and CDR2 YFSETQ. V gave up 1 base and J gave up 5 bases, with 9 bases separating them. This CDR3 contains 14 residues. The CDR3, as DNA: TGCGCCAGCAGCTTGTCGCAGGGAACCGGGGAGCTGTTTTTT. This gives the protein CASSLSQGTGELFF.

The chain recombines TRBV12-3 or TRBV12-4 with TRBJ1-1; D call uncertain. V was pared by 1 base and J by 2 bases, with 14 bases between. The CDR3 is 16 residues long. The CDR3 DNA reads TGTGCCAGCAGTTTAGAGTCTATGGGGTTTAACACTGAAGCTTTCTTT. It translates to CASSLESMGFNTEAFF.

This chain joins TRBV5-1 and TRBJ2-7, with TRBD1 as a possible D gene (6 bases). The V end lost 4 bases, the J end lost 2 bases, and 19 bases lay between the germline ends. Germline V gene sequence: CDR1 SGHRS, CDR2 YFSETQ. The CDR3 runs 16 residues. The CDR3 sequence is CASSRPQVTGTYEQYF. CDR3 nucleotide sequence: TGCGCCAGCAGCCGTCCTCAAGTCACAGGGACCTACGAGCAGTACTTC. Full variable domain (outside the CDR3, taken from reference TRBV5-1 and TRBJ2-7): KAGVTQTPRYLIKTRGQQVTLSCSPISGHRSVSWYQQTPGQGLQFLFEYFSETQRNKGNFPGRFSGRQFSNSRSEMNVSTLELGDSALYLCASSRPQVTGTYEQYFGPGTRLTVT.

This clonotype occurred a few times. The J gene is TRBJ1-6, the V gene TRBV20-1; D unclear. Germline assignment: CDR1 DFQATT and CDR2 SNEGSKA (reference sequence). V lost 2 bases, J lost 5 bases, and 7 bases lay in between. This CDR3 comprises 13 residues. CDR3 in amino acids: CSARWENNSPLHF. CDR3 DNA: TGCAGTGCTAGATGGGAAAATAATTCACCCCTCCACTTT.

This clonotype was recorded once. For the CDR3, the DNA is TGTGCCAGCAGCCAAGAGTTCCGACAGGGACTTCAGCCCCAGCATTTT. Its translation: CASSQEFRQGLQPQHF. The chain recombines TRBV4-2 with TRBJ1-5; 7 bases line up with TRBD1. Germline CDR1 reads LGHNA; CDR2 reads YNFKEQ. J lost 6 bases, V lost 0 bases, and 8 bases had no gene match. The CDR3 is 16 amino acids.

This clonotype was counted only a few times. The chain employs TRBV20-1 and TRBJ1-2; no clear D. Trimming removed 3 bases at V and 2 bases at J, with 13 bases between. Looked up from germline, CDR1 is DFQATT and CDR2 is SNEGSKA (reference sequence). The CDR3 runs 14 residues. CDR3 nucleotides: TGCAGTGCTAGCCCTACTTGGGAAAACTATGGCTACACCTTC. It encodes CSASPTWENYGYTF.

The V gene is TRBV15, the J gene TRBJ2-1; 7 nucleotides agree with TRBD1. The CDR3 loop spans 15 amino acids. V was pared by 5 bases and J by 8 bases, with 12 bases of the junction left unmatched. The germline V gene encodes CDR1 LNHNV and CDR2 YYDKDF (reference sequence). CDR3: CATSQGQPPEDEQFF. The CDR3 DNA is TGTGCCACCAGCCAGGGACAGCCCCCGGAGGATGAGCAGTTCTTC.

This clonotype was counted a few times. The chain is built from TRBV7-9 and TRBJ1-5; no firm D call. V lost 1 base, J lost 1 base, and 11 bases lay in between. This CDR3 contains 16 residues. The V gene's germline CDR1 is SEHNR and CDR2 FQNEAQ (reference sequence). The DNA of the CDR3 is TGTGCCAGCAGCTTAGGTCAGGCAGAAAGCAATCAGCCCCAGCATTTT. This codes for CASSLGQAESNQPQHF.

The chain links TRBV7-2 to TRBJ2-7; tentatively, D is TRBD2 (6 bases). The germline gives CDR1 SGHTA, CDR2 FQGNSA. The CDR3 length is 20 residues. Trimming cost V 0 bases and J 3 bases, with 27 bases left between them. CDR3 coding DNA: TGTGCCAGCAGCTTAGCGGCCGAAAGGGTCGGGGGAAGAAGGCACTACGAGCAGTACTTC. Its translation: CASSLAAERVGGRRHYEQYF.

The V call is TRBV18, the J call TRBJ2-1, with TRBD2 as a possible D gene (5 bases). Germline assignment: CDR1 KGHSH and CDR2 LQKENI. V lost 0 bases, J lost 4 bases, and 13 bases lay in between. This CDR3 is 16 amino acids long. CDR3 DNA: TGTGCCAGCTCACCACCGTCGGGGTTTTTATACAATGAGCAGTTCTTC. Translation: CASSPPSGFLYNEQFF.

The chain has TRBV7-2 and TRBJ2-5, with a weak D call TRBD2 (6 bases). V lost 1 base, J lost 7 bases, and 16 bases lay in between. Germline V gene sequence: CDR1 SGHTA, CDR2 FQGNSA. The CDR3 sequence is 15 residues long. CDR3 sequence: CASSLVTGAHGTQYF. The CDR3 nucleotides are TGTGCCAGCAGCTTAGTGACGGGAGCTCACGGGACCCAGTACTTC. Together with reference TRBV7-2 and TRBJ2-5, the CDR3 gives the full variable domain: GAGVSQSPSNKVTEKGKDVELRCDPISGHTALYWYRQSLGQGLEFLIYFQGNSAPDKSGLPSDRFSAERTGGSVSTLTIQRTQQEDSAVYLCASSLVTGAHGTQYFGPGTRLLVL.

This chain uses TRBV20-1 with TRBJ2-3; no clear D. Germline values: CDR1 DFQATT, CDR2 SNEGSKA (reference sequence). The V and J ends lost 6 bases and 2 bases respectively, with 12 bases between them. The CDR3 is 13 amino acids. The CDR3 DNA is TGCAGTGCCCCGAAGTCCACCACAGATACGCAGTATTTT. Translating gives CSAPKSTTDTQYF.

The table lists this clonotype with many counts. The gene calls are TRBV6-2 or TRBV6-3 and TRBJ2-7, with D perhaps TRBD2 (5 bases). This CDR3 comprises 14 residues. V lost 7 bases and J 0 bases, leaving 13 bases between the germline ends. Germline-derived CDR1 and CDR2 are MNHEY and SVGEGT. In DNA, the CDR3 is TGTGCCAGCACCCCGTGGGGAGCCTCCTACGAGCAGTACTTC. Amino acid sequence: CASTPWGASYEQYF.

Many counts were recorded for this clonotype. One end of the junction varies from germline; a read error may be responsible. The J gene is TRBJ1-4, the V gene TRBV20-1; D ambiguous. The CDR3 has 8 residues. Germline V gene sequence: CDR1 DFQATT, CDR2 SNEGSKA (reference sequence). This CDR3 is CSARGGVF. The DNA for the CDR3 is TGCAGTGCTAGAGGCGGGGTTTTT.

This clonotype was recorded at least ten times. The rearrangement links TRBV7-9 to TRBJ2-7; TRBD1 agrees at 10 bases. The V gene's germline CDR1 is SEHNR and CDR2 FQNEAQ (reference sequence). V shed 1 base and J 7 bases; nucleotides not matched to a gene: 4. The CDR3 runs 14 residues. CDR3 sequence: CASSLGQGADEQYF. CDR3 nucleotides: TGTGCCAGCAGCTTAGGACAGGGGGCAGATGAGCAGTACTTC. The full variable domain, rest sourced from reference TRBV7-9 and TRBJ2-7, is DTGVSQNPRHKITKRGQNVTFRCDPISEHNRLYWYRQTLGQGPEFLTYFQNEAQLEKSRLLSDRFSAERPKGSFSTLEIQRTEQGDSAMYLCASSLGQGADEQYFGPGTRLTVT.

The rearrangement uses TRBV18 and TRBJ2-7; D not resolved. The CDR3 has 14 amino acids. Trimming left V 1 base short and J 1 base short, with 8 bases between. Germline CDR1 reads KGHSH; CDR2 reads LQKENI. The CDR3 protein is CASSPREGSYEQYF. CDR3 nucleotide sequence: TGTGCCAGCTCACCACGGGAAGGGTCCTACGAGCAGTACTTC.

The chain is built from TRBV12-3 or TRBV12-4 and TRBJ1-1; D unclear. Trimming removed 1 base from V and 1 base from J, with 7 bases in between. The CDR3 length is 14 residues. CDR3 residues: CASSLVQANTEAFF. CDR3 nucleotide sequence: TGTGCCAGCAGTTTAGTCCAAGCGAACACTGAAGCTTTCTTT.

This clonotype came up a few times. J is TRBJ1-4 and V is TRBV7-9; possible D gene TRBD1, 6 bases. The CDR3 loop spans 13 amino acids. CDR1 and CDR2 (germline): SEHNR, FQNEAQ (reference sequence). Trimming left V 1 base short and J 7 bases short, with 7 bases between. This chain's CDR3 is CASSLEGGEKLFF. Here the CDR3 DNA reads TGTGCCAGCAGCTTAGAAGGGGGTGAAAAACTGTTTTTT.

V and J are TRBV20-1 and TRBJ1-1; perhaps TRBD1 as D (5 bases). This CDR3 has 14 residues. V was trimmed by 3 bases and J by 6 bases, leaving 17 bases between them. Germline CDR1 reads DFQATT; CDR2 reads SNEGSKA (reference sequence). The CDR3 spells CSASREQGVSEAFF. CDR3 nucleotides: TGCAGTGCTAGCCGGGAGCAGGGAGTCTCTGAAGCTTTCTTT.

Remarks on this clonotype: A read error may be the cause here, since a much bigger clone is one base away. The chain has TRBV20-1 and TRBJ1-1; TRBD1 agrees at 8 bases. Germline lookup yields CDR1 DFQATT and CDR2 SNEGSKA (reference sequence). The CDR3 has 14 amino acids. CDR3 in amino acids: CSVRGQGGNTEAFF. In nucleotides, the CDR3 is TGCAGTGTTAGAGGACAGGGAGGGAACACTGAAGCTTTCTTT.

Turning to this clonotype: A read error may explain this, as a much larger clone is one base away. The CDR3 here is CATTPSLETQYF. The CDR3 nucleotides are TGTGCCACCACCCCTAGTTTGGAGACCCAGTACTTC. The chain has TRBV6-2 or TRBV6-3 and TRBJ2-5; D is undetermined. Germline CDR1 MNHEY, CDR2 SVGEGT. The CDR3 totals 12 residues. V lost 10 bases and J 5 bases, leaving 14 bases between the germline ends.

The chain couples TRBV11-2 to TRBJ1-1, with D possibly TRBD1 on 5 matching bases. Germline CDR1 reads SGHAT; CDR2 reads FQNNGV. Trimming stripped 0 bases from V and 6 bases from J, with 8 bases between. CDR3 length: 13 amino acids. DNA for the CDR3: TGTGCCAGCAGCTTAGATGGGGGGGCTGAAGCTTTCTTT. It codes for CASSLDGGAEAFF.